The rows below give T cell receptor beta chains drawn from one sample of a study of T-cell reconstitution after alpha-beta-depleted transplantation in children. In TCRdb, the PCR reads were re-called with MiXCR into one record per CDR3 protein. In the table there are hundreds of thousands of distinct CDR3 sequences, under 15% of which are singletons. This material consisted of PBMCs, taken before TCRalphabeta/CD19-depleted stem cell transplant. The receptors come from a girl aged 2 to 9 with congenital amegakaryocytic thrombocytopenia, due to receive a stem cell transplant. The CDR3 runs from the conserved cysteine through the conserved F or W. D genes are given only for firm matches. Some rows mark clone size as missing; the rest say once, few, many or name a class of expanded clone.

v_call	j_call	d_call	clone_size	cdr3_nt	cdr3_aa
TRBV15	TRBJ1-3	-	many	TGTGCCACCAGCAGAGGACACTTAGAAAACACCATATATTTT	CATSRGHLENTIYF
TRBV20-1	TRBJ2-5	TRBD2	many	TGCAGTGCCGTAAAAAGCGGGACGGGAGAGACCCAGTACTTC	CSAVKSGTGETQYF
TRBV10-3	TRBJ2-7	TRBD2	many	TGTGCCATCAGGGAAGTAGCGGGCTCCTACGAGCAGTACTTC	CAIREVAGSYEQYF
TRBV5-1	TRBJ2-5	TRBD2	few	TGCGCCAGCAGCTTGGCGACTAGCGGGAGGGCAAAAGAGACCCAGTACTTC	CASSLATSGRAKETQYF
TRBV5-5	TRBJ1-2	-	-	TGTGCCAGCAGCTTGGTGGGGGATCCACCCTCTGGCTACACCTTC	CASSLVGDPPSGYTF
TRBV20-1	TRBJ1-1	-	-	TGCAGTGCTAGAGTTCAGGGCAGTAGGTACACTGAAGCTTTCTTT	CSARVQGSRYTEAFF
TRBV7-2	TRBJ2-7	-	many	TGTGCCAGCAGCTTAATCGCTAGCGCCTACGAGCAGTACTTC	CASSLIASAYEQYF
TRBV20-1	TRBJ1-3	-	many	TGCAGTGCTAGAGATTTAACTGGAAACACCATATATTTT	CSARDLTGNTIYF
TRBV28	TRBJ1-2	-	many	TGTGCAAGCCGTGCGGCGGGCTATGGCTACACCTTC	CASRAAGYGYTF
TRBV20-1	TRBJ2-1	TRBD2	few	TGCAGTGGGATAGCGGGAGGGGGCAATGAGCAGTTCTTC	CSGIAGGGNEQFF
TRBV5-6	TRBJ1-6	-	-	TGTGCCAGCAGCTTGGCCAGGGCTGGGTCACCCCTCCACTTT	CASSLARAGSPLHF
TRBV9	TRBJ1-5	-	-	TGTGCCAGCCTCTCCGGGTCAAATCAGCCCCAGCATTTT	CASLSGSNQPQHF
TRBV7-8	TRBJ2-2	-	many	TGTGCCAGCAGCTTAAGGGGGAGGGCCATCGCCGGGGAGCTGTTTTTT	CASSLRGRAIAGELFF
TRBV25-1	TRBJ2-7	TRBD1	many	TGTGCCAGCAGAGAGACAGGGGTGGACGAGCAGTACTTC	CASRETGVDEQYF
TRBV20-1	TRBJ2-7	-	many	TGCAGTGCTAGACCAACTGGGGGAGAGGGAGACGAGCAGTACTTC	CSARPTGGEGDEQYF
TRBV7-9	TRBJ2-2	TRBD1	few	TGTGCCAGCAGCCGGGACAGACTGAACACCGGGGAGCTGTTTTTT	CASSRDRLNTGELFF
TRBV12-3/TRBV12-4	TRBJ2-3	TRBD2	many	TGTGCCAGCAGTCCCCGACCTAGCGGGAGTGCAGATACGCAGTATTTT	CASSPRPSGSADTQYF
TRBV5-1	TRBJ2-7	-	many	TGCGCCAGCAGCTCGTTTGGGTCGACGGTCGAGCAGTACTTC	CASSSFGSTVEQYF
TRBV29-1	TRBJ1-2	TRBD1	many	TGCAGCTCGATGGGGTTCTACAGGGGTGACTATGGCTACACCTTC	CSSMGFYRGDYGYTF
TRBV27	TRBJ2-2	-	-	TGTGCCAGCTCATGGGGGGCAGGTCGAACCGGGGAGCTGTTTTTT	CASSWGAGRTGELFF
TRBV28	TRBJ1-4	-	-	TGTGCCAGCAGTCCCCGCGGGGGAACTAATGAAAAACTGTTTTTT	CASSPRGGTNEKLFF
TRBV12-3/TRBV12-4	TRBJ1-5	-	-	TGTGCCAGCAGTTTTTCGGCAGGCCGAGGCCCAAATCAGCCCCAGCATTTT	CASSFSAGRGPNQPQHF
TRBV15	TRBJ1-2	TRBD1	-	TGTGCCACCAGCAGAGAGATTGGGACAGGCTATGGCTACACCTTC	CATSREIGTGYGYTF
TRBV29-1	TRBJ2-1	-	many	TGCAGCGTTGGAACCCTTTTTGCGGACTCCTACAATGAGCAGTTCTTC	CSVGTLFADSYNEQFF
TRBV24-1	TRBJ2-7	-	many	TGTGCCACCAGTGACAAAGGGTACGAGCAGTACTTC	CATSDKGYEQYF
TRBV6-1	TRBJ2-1	-	few	TGTGCCAGCCACCCGGAAAGCCTAACCAGGTGGATGATGTTCTTC	CASHPESLTRWMMFF
TRBV11-2	TRBJ2-2	-	-	TGTGCCAGCAGCCCGGTACAGGGGAGGACCGGGGAGCTGTTTTTT	CASSPVQGRTGELFF
TRBV7-3	TRBJ2-1	-	many	TGTGCCAGCAGCTTAGAAGGCTTCTCCAATGAGCAGTTCTTC	CASSLEGFSNEQFF
TRBV20-1	TRBJ2-1	TRBD2	-	TGCAGTGCTAAGACCCGACTAGCGGGAGGGTCCCCACTCTACAATGAGCAGTTCTTC	CSAKTRLAGGSPLYNEQFF
TRBV10-3	TRBJ2-3	-	-	TGTGCCATCAGGGAAAGTAGCACAGATACGCAGTATTTT	CAIRESSTDTQYF
TRBV12-3/TRBV12-4	TRBJ1-2	-	-	TGTGCCAGCAGTAAGAGGGGGGTTAGTGGCTACACCTTC	CASSKRGVSGYTF
TRBV6-1	TRBJ1-5	-	-	TGTGCCAGCAGTCTTCTGGGGATCAATCAGCCCCAGCATTTT	CASSLLGINQPQHF
TRBV20-1	TRBJ1-1	-	many	TGCAGTGCTAGAGATCGCAGAGGTGGGGACACTGAAGCTTTCTTT	CSARDRRGGDTEAFF
TRBV7-9	TRBJ2-3	-	few	TGTGCCAGCAGCTTAGTTGCGAGCGTCGCGGCAGATACGCAGTATTTT	CASSLVASVAADTQYF
TRBV5-1	TRBJ2-7	-	-	TGCGCCAGCAGCGTGGCGAGGGGTCCCCTGGACGAGCAGTACTTC	CASSVARGPLDEQYF
TRBV28	TRBJ2-3	TRBD2	-	TGTGCCAGCAGTTGGACGGGGGGGAGCACAGATACGCAGTATTTT	CASSWTGGSTDTQYF
TRBV29-1	TRBJ2-2	-	many	TGCAGCGTTGGGGCCCGCTCCGGGGAGCTGTTTTTT	CSVGARSGELFF
TRBV10-3	TRBJ2-1	TRBD2	-	TGTGCCATCAGTGACCCTACTAGCGCCGCCTACAATGAGCAGTTCTTC	CAISDPTSAAYNEQFF
TRBV12-3/TRBV12-4	TRBJ2-5	-	few	TGTGCCAGCAGGGGACGGGATTTAGAGACCCAGTACTTC	CASRGRDLETQYF
TRBV5-1	TRBJ1-1	-	many	TGCGCCAGCAGCTTTCTCGAGGGAATGAACACTGAAGCTTTCTTT	CASSFLEGMNTEAFF
TRBV5-1	TRBJ2-1	TRBD2	-	TGCGCCAGCAGCTTGGGACTAGCGGGACCCAGCTCCTACAATGAGCAGTTCTTC	CASSLGLAGPSSYNEQFF
TRBV12-3/TRBV12-4	TRBJ2-1	TRBD2	-	TGTGCCAGCAGCCCCATTGGCGGGAGGGCCTACAATGAGCAGTTCTTC	CASSPIGGRAYNEQFF
TRBV12-3/TRBV12-4	TRBJ2-1	-	-	TGTGCCAGCAGCACAAACAGGATGACAACTCCCTCCTTCCATGAGCAGTTCTTC	CASSTNRMTTPSFHEQFF
TRBV27	TRBJ1-2	-	few	TGTGCCAGCAGTTTAAGGGCGGATTATAACTATGGCTACACCTTC	CASSLRADYNYGYTF
TRBV5-1	TRBJ1-5	-	many	TGCGCCAGCAAGCTGTGGACAGACAATCAGCCCCAGCATTTT	CASKLWTDNQPQHF
TRBV12-3/TRBV12-4	TRBJ2-7	-	-	TGTGCCAGCGGTTGGTTTGGGGACGAGCAGTACTTC	CASGWFGDEQYF
TRBV11-1	TRBJ2-1	TRBD2	-	TGTGCCAGCAGCTTCACGGGCCCACCTCGGGGGGTTTACAATGAGCAGTTCTTC	CASSFTGPPRGVYNEQFF
TRBV12-3/TRBV12-4	TRBJ1-1	-	few	TGTGCCAGCAGTTTAAGGGAAACGAAGGCTGAAGCTTTCTTT	CASSLRETKAEAFF
TRBV5-1	TRBJ1-1	-	many	TGCGCCAGCACCCCTCTGGTAACGGGGGAGGCTGAAGCTTTCTTT	CASTPLVTGEAEAFF
TRBV10-3	TRBJ1-1	-	many	TGTGCCTCACTAGGGTCAGTTAACACTGAAGCTTTCTTT	CASLGSVNTEAFF